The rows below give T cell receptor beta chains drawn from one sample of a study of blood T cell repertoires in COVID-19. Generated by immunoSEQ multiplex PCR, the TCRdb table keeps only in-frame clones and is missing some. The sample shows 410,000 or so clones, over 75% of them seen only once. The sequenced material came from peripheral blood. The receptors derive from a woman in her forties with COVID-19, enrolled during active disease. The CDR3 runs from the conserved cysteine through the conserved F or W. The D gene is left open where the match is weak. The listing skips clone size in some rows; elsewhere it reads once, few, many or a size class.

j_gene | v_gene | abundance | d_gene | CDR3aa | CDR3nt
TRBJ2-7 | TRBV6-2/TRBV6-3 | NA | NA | CASTPGGTATSYEQYF | TGTGCCAGCACCCCTGGGGGGACAGCGACGTCCTACGAGCAGTACTTC
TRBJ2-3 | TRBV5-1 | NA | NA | CASSLAWRISTDTQYF | TGCGCCAGCAGCTTGGCCTGGAGAATTAGCACAGATACGCAGTATTTT
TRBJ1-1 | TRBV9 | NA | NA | CARFNWANTEAFF | TGTGCCAGGTTCAATTGGGCGAACACTGAAGCTTTCTTT
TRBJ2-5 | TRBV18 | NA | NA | CASSPDKQSGTQYF | TGTGCCAGCTCACCCGACAAACAATCCGGGACCCAGTACTTC
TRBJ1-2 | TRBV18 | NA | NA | CASSRDKIHGYTF | TGTGCCAGCTCCAGAGACAAGATCCATGGCTACACCTTC
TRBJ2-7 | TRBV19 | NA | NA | CASSIAAPPHEQYF | TGTGCCAGTAGTATAGCAGCGCCTCCTCACGAGCAGTACTTC
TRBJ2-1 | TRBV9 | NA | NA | CASSGGPGRSGSTYNEQFF | TGTGCCAGCAGCGGGGGCCCGGGGAGGTCCGGGAGTACCTACAATGAGCAGTTCTTC
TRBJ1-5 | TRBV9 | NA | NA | CASPIQPQPQHF | TGTGCCAGCCCTATACAGCCTCAGCCCCAGCATTTT
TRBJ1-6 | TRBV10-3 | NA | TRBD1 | CAISDWGQVGFNSPLHF | TGTGCCATCAGTGACTGGGGACAGGTGGGGTTTAATTCACCCCTCCACTTT
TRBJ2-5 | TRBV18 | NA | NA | CASSHSETQYF | TGTGCCAGCTCCCACAGCGAGACCCAGTACTTC
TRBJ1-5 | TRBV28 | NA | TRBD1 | CASSDQGATRYQPQHF | TGTGCCAGCAGTGACCAGGGGGCCACGCGATATCAGCCCCAGCATTTT
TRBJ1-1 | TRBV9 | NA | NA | CASSPRGANTEAFF | TGTGCCAGCAGCCCAAGGGGTGCGAACACTGAAGCTTTCTTT
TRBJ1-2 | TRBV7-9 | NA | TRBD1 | CASSSEGAQVLYGYTF | TGTGCCAGCAGCTCAGAGGGGGCCCAAGTTTTATATGGCTACACCTTC
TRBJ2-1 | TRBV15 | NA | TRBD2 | CATSRVLGLGPFF | TGTGCCACCAGCAGAGTGTTAGGACTAGGTCCTTTCTTC
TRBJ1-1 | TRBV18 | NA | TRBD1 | CASSLGTAEAFF | TGTGCCAGCTCACTGGGGACAGCTGAAGCTTTCTTT
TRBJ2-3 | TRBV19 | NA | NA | CASSIAGADTQYF | TGTGCCAGTAGTATAGCGGGAGCCGATACGCAGTATTTT
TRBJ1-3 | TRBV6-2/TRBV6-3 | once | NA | CASSYRGSGNTIYF | TGTGCCAGCAGTTACCGGGGCTCTGGAAACACCATATATTTT
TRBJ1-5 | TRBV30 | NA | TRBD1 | CAWSPRTGTGSNQPQHF | TGTGCCTGGAGTCCCAGGACAGGAACGGGCAGCAATCAGCCCCAGCATTTT
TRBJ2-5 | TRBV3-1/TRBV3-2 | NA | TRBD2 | CASRKKGTSETQYF | TGTGCCAGCAGAAAAAAAGGGACTAGTGAGACCCAGTACTTC
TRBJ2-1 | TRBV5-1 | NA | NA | CASTGGALLSHNEQFF | TGCGCCAGCACAGGCGGGGCCCTCTTATCGCACAATGAGCAGTTCTTC
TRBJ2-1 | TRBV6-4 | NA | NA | CASSAGRTTGNEQFF | TGTGCCAGCAGCGCGGGGCGGACCACTGGGAATGAGCAGTTCTTC
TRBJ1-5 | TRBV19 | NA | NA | CASSMPTGLLQPQHF | TGTGCCAGTAGTATGCCCACGGGACTTCTGCAGCCCCAGCATTTT
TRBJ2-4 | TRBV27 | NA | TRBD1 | CASSQSRGIQYF | TGTGCCAGCAGCCAGTCCAGGGGGATTCAGTACTTC
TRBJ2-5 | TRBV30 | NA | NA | CACKIRGYPQETQYF | TGTGCCTGCAAAATCAGGGGATACCCGCAAGAGACCCAGTACTTC
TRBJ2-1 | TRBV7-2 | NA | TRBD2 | CASSTRLAGGQYNEQFF | TGTGCCAGCAGCACTCGACTAGCGGGGGGCCAATACAATGAGCAGTTCTTC
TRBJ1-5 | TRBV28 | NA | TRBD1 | CASSTMTGTQPQHF | TGTGCCAGCAGTACTATGACAGGGACCCAGCCCCAGCATTTT
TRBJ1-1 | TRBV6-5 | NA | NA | CASTSSYEAFF | TGTGCCAGCACCTCAAGCTACGAAGCTTTCTTT
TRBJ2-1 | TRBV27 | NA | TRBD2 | CASKVVASGDDEQFF | TGTGCCAGCAAAGTGGTGGCTAGCGGGGACGATGAGCAGTTCTTC
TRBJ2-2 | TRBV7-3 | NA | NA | CASSPVGGLSTGELFF | TGTGCCAGCAGCCCTGTTGGGGGCCTATCGACCGGGGAGCTGTTTTTT
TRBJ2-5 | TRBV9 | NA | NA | CASSVGGGNQETQYF | TGTGCCAGCAGCGTAGGTGGGGGGAACCAAGAGACCCAGTACTTC
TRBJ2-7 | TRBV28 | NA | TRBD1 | CASSYYRTGSYEQYF | TGTGCCAGCAGTTACTACCGGACAGGTTCCTACGAGCAGTACTTC
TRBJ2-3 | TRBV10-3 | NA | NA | CAASTGFKDTQYF | TGTGCCGCGTCAACGGGATTCAAAGATACGCAGTATTTT
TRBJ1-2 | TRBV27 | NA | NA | CASSPRGRDGYTF | TGTGCCAGCAGTCCCAGGGGTAGAGATGGCTACACCTTC
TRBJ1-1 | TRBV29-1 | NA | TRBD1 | CSVARRGYGTGGPDTEAFF | TGCAGCGTTGCAAGGCGAGGGTACGGGACAGGGGGCCCAGACACTGAAGCTTTCTTT
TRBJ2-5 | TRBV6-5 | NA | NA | CASSLRRTETQYF | TGTGCCAGCAGTCTTCGGCGGACTGAGACCCAGTACTTC
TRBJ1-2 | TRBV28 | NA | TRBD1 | CASSLDRGIYGYTF | TGTGCCAGCAGTTTAGACAGGGGTATCTATGGCTACACCTTC
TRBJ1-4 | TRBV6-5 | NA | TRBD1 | CASSTQQGVIEKLFF | TGTGCCAGCAGTACGCAACAGGGGGTAATTGAAAAACTGTTTTTT
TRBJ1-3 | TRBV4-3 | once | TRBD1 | CASSQTTGMRSGNTIYF | TGCGCCAGCAGCCAAACGACAGGGATGAGGTCTGGAAACACCATATATTTT